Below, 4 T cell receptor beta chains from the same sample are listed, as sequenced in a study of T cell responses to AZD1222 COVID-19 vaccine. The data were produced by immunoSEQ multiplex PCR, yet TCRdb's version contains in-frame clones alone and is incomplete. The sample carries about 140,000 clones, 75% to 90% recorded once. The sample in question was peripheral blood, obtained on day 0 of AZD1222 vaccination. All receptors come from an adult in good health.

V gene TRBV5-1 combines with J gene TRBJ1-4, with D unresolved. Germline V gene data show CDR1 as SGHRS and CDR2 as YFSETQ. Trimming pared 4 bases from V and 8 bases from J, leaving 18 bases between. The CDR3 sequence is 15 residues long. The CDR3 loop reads CASSKWESGKEKLFF. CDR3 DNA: TGCGCCAGCAGCAAATGGGAGTCGGGGAAGGAAAAACTGTTTTTT.

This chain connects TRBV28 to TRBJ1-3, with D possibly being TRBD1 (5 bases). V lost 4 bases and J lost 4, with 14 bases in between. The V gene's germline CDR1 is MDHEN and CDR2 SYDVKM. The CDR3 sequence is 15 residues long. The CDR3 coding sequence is TGTGCCAGCAGTTGGCTCCAGAGGGGAGGAAACACCATATATTTT. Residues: CASSWLQRGGNTIYF.

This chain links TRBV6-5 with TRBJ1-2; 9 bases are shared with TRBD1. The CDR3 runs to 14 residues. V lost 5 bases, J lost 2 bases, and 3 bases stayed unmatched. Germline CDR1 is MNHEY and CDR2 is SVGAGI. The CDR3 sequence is CASSKDRGNYGYTF. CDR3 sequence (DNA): TGTGCCAGCAGTAAGGACAGGGGCAACTATGGCTACACCTTC.

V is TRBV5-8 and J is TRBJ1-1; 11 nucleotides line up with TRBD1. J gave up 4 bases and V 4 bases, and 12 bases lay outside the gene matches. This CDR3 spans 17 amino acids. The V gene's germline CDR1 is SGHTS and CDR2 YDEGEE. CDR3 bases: TGTGCCAGCAGCCGAAGTTGGAGGACAGGGGGCCGCACTGAAGCTTTCTTT. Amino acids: CASSRSWRTGGRTEAFF.